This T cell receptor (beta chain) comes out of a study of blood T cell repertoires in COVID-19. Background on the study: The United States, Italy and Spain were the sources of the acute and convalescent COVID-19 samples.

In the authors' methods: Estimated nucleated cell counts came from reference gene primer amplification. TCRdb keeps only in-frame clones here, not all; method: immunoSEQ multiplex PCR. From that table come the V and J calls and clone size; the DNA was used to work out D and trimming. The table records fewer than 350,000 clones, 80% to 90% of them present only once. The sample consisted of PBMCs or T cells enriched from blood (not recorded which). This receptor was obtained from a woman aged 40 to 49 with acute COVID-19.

CDR3 in amino acids: CASSPRGGPGEQYF. CDR3 bases: TGTGCCAGCAGTCCCCGGGGGGGACCGGGCGAGCAGTACTTC. The V gene is TRBV7-9, the J gene TRBJ2-7; the match to TRBD2 covers 8 bases. The CDR3 has 14 amino acids. Germline CDR1 and CDR2: SEHNR and FQNEAQ (reference sequence). Trimming removed 6 bases from V and 6 bases from J; junction bases left unmatched: 10.